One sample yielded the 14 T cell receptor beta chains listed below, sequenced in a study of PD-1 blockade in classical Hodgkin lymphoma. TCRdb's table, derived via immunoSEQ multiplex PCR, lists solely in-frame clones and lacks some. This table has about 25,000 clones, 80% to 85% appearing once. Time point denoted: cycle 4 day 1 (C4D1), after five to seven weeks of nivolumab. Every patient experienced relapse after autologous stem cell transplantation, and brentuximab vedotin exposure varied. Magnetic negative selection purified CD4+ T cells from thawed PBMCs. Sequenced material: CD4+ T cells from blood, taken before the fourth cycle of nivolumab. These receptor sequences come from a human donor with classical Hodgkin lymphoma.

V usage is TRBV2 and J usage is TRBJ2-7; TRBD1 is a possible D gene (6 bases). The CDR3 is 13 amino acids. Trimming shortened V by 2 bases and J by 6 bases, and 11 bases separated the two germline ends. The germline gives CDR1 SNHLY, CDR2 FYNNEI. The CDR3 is CASSEQGIREQYF. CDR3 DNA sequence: TGTGCCAGCAGTGAACAGGGGATACGCGAGCAGTACTTC.

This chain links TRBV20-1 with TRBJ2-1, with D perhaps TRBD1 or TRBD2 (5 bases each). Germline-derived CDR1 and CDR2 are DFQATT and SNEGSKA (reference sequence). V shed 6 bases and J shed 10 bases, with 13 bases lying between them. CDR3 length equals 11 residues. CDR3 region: CSAGEAREQFF. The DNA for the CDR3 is TGCAGTGCGGGGGAAGCTCGAGAGCAGTTCTTC.

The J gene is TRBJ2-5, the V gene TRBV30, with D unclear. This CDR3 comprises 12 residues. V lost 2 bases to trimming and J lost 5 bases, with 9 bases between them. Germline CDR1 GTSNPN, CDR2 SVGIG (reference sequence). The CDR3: CAWSIGQETQYF. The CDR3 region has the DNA TGTGCCTGGAGTATAGGGCAGGAGACCCAGTACTTC.

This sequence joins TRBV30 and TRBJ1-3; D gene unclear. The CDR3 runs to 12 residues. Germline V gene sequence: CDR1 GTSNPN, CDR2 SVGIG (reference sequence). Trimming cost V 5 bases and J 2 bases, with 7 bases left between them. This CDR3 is CAWEITGNTIYF. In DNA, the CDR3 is TGTGCCTGGGAGATAACTGGAAACACCATATATTTT.

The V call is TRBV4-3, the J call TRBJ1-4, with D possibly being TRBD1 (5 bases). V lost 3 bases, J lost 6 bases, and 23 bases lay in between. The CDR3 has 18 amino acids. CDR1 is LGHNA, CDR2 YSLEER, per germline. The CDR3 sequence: CASSQKVSWGLGDEKLFF. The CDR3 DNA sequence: TGCGCCAGCAGCCAGAAGGTTTCTTGGGGACTCGGGGATGAAAAACTGTTTTTT.

CDR3 amino acids: CASSSLAGGPSDTQYF. The CDR3 nucleotides read TGTGCCAGCAGCTCATTAGCGGGGGGGCCTTCAGATACGCAGTATTTT. The chain is built from TRBV7-3 and TRBJ2-3, with 11 bases matching TRBD2. Germline CDR1 is SGHTA and CDR2 is FQGTGA. With V trimmed by 4 bases and J by 4 bases, 7 bases remained unmatched. This CDR3 has 16 amino acids.

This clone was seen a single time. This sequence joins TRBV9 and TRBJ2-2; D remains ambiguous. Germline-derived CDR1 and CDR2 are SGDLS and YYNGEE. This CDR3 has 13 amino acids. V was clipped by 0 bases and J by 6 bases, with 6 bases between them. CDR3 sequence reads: CASSVVGSGELFF. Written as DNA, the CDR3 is TGTGCCAGCAGCGTAGTAGGATCCGGGGAGCTGTTTTTT.

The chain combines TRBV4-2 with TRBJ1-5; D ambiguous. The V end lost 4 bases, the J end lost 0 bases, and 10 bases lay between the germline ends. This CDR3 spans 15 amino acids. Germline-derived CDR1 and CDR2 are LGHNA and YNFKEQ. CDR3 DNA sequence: TGTGCCAGCAGCCCTGCGACCTATAGCAATCAGCCCCAGCATTTT. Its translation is CASSPATYSNQPQHF.

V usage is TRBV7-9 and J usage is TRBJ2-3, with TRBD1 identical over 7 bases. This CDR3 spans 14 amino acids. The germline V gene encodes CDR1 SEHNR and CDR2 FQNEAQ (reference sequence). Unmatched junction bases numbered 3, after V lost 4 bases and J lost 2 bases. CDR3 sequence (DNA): TGTGCCAGCAGCTCACAGGGGCCCACAGATACGCAGTATTTT. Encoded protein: CASSSQGPTDTQYF.

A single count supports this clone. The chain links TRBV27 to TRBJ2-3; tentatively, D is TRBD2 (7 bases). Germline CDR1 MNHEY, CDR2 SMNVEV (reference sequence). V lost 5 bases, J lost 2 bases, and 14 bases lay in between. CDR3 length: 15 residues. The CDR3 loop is CASSPFRGATDTQYF. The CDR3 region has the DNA TGTGCCAGCAGTCCCTTTCGGGGGGCCACAGATACGCAGTATTTT.

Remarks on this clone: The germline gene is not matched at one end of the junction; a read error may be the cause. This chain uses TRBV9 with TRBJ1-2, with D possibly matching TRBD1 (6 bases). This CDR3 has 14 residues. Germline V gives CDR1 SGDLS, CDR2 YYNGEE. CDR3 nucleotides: TGTGCCAGCAGCCCTCGGACAGCTAACTGTGGCTACACCTTC. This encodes CASSPRTANCGYTF.

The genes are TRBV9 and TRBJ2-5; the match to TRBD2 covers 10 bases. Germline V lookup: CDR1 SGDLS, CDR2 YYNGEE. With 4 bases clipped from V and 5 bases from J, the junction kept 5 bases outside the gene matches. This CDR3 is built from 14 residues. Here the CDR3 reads CASSPSGGGETQYF. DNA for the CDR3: TGTGCCAGCAGCCCCAGCGGGGGGGGCGAGACCCAGTACTTC.

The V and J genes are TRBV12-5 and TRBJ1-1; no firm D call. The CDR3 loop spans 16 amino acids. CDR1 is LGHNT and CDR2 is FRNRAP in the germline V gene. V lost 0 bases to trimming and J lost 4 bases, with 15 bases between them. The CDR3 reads CASGLVQSSRGTEAFF. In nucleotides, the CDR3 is TGTGCTAGTGGTTTGGTACAGTCCAGCAGAGGCACTGAAGCTTTCTTT.

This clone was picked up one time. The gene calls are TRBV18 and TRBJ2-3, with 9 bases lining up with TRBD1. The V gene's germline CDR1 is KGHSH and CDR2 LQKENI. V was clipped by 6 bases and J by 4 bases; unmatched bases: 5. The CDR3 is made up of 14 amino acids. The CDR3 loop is CASSRGQGADTQYF. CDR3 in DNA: TGTGCCAGCTCCAGGGGACAGGGTGCAGATACGCAGTATTTT.